Each of the 13 T cell receptor beta chains below was sequenced from the same sample in a study of T cells in Graves' hyperthyroidism and ophthalmopathy. Amplification yielded TCR beta CDR3 regions, with RNA transcripts as the source. The HTBI primer set served for first-round RT-PCR of the TCR CDR3. TCRdb redid the calling of the multiplex PCR reads with MiXCR, one entry per CDR3 protein. The table lists around 370,000 distinct CDR3 sequences, around 20% of them singletons, with over 35% in the top ten. The sample comprised blood. The receptors derive from a man aged 18 to 30 with Graves' ophthalmopathy.

This clonotype was seen a handful of times. Being one base from a much bigger clone, this may be a read error. This chain joins TRBV12-3 or TRBV12-4 and TRBJ2-2; possibly TRBD2 for D (5 bases). The CDR3 sequence is 15 residues long. The CDR3 DNA reads as TGTGCCAGCAGTTTACTAGGGATGAACACCGGGGAGCCGTTTTTT. It yields the protein CASSLLGMNTGEPFF.

The rearrangement uses TRBV11-1 and TRBJ2-7, with 11 bases that match TRBD1. Per the germline V gene, CDR1 is SGHAT and CDR2 is FQDESV (reference sequence). The CDR3 loop spans 17 amino acids. The junction had 11 bases not matched to a gene; V was cut back by 6 bases and J by 1 base. The CDR3 sequence is CASSHARDRGSSYEQYF. CDR3 nucleotides: TGTGCCAGCAGTCACGCCCGGGACAGGGGGTCGTCCTACGAGCAGTACTTC.

This clonotype was counted ten times or more. The chain carries TRBV11-2 and TRBJ2-3; D gene unclear. The CDR3 covers 11 residues. Germline loops: CDR1 SGHAT, CDR2 FQNNGV. V shed 5 bases and J shed 2 bases, with 2 bases lying between them. The CDR3 DNA follows: TGTGCCAGCAGCACCACAGATACGCAGTATTTT. Amino acid sequence: CASSTTDTQYF.

Ten or more counts support this clonotype. This sequence joins TRBV12-3 or TRBV12-4 and TRBJ2-5; a possible D gene is TRBD2 (5 bases). This CDR3 region has 15 residues. V was trimmed by 6 bases and J by 8 bases, leaving 22 bases between them. The CDR3 here is CASRPPGTPRSTQYF. As DNA, the CDR3 is TGTGCCAGCAGACCCCCGGGAACTCCCCGGAGTACCCAGTACTTC.

This clonotype was observed many times. The genes are TRBV11-2 and TRBJ2-3; 8 bases fit TRBD2. Germline V gene sequence: CDR1 SGHAT, CDR2 FQNNGV. With V trimmed by 5 bases and J by 8 bases, 9 bases remained unmatched. The CDR3 consists of 14 residues. In DNA form, the CDR3 reads TGTGCCAGCAGCCCAGTGACTAGCGTCCCTACGCAGTATTTT. It is translated as CASSPVTSVPTQYF.

There are many counts of this clonotype. The chain carries TRBV28 and TRBJ1-6, with D uncertain. The CDR3 contains 13 residues. Germline V gene sequence: CDR1 MDHEN, CDR2 SYDVKM. Trimming removed 6 bases at V and 9 bases at J, with 12 bases between. The chain's CDR3 is CASRPLMGSPLHF. The CDR3 nucleotides are TGTGCCAGCAGGCCTCTGATGGGTTCACCCCTCCACTTT.

This clonotype was observed at least ten times. The rearrangement uses TRBV6-6 and TRBJ2-7, with D hard to call. From germline, CDR1 is MNHNY and CDR2 SVGAGI (reference sequence). V shed 2 bases and J shed 2 bases, with 7 bases lying between them. The CDR3 is made up of 13 amino acids. The CDR3 bases are TGTGCCAGCAGTTACGACCGAACCTACGAGCAGTACTTC. Protein: CASSYDRTYEQYF.

At least ten counts were recorded for this clonotype. The V and J genes are TRBV9 and TRBJ1-5; D not resolved. CDR1 and CDR2 from the germline V gene are SGDLS and YYNGEE. The CDR3 is 14 residues long. V lost 3 bases and J 2 bases, leaving 9 bases between the germline ends. CDR3 loop: CASSDGIGNQPQHF. In DNA form, the CDR3 reads TGTGCCAGCAGCGATGGGATCGGCAATCAGCCCCAGCATTTT.

This clonotype showed up many times. The chain recombines TRBV5-1 with TRBJ2-1; D perhaps matches TRBD2 (6 bases). V lost 3 bases and J 6 bases, leaving 10 bases between the germline ends. The CDR3 consists of 13 residues. The V gene's germline CDR1 is SGHRS and CDR2 YFSETQ. CDR3 bases: TGCGCCAGCAGCTCTCCCGGGGGCAATGAGCAGTTCTTC. Amino acids: CASSSPGGNEQFF.

This chain joins TRBV20-1 and TRBJ2-5, with TRBD2 matching 8 bases. Germline V CDR1 and CDR2: DFQATT, SNEGSKA (reference sequence). After removal of 0 bases from V and 1 base from J, the junction contained 7 bases not matched to a gene. The CDR3 extends over 16 amino acids. This CDR3 reads CSARDYLAGLQETQYF. The CDR3 DNA reads TGCAGTGCTAGAGATTATCTAGCGGGTCTCCAAGAGACCCAGTACTTC.

This clonotype was counted a few times. The chain joins TRBV4-2 to TRBJ2-7, with D possibly TRBD2 on 7 matching bases. The CDR3 is made up of 16 amino acids. Trimming removed 0 bases at V and 2 bases at J, with 14 bases between. The germline gives CDR1 LGHNA, CDR2 YNFKEQ. CDR3 residues: CASSQEGGDWAYEQYF. Written as DNA, the CDR3 is TGTGCCAGCAGCCAAGAAGGGGGGGACTGGGCCTACGAGCAGTACTTC.

This clonotype was recorded a few times. This chain joins TRBV19 and TRBJ1-5; maybe TRBD1 (5 bases). The CDR3 extends over 15 amino acids. Germline V lookup: CDR1 LNHDA, CDR2 SQIVND (reference sequence). The ends were cut back, 5 bases at V and 1 base at J, with 12 bases in the middle. The CDR3 nucleotides read TGTGCCAGTAGTCCTGGACATATGAGCAATCAGCCCCAGCATTTT. Its translation is CASSPGHMSNQPQHF.

The V and J genes are TRBV19 and TRBJ1-5; possible D gene TRBD1, 5 bases. V gave up 3 bases and J gave up 5 bases, with 14 bases separating them. Germline-derived CDR1 and CDR2 are LNHDA and SQIVND (reference sequence). This CDR3 contains 15 residues. As DNA, the CDR3 is TGTGCCAGTAGTATTGTGGGGGGTGGATATCAGCCCCAGCATTTT. This translates into CASSIVGGGYQPQHF.